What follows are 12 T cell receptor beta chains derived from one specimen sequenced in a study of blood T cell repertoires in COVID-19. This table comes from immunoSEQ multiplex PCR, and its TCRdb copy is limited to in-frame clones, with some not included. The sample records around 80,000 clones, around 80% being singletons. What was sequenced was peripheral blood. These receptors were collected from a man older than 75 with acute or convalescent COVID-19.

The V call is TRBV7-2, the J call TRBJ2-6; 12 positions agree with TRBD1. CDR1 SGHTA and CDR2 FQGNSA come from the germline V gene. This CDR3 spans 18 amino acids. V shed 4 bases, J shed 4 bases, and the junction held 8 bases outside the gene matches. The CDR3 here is CASSSGTGGAGGANVLTF. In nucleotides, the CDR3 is TGTGCCAGCAGCTCCGGGACAGGGGGCGCAGGCGGGGCCAACGTCCTGACTTTC.

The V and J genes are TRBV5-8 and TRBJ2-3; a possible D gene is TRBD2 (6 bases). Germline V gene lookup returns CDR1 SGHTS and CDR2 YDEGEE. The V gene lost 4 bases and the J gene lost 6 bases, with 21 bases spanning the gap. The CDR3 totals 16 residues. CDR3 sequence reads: CASSLVGGRGGDTQYF. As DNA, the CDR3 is TGTGCCAGCAGCCTCGTAGGAGGGCGGGGAGGCGATACGCAGTATTTT.

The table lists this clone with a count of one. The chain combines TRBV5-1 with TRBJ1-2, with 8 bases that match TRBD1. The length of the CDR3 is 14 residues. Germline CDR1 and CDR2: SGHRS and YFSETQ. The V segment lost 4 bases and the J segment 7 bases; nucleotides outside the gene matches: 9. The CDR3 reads CASSPRTGRGGYTF. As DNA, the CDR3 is TGCGCCAGCAGCCCAAGGACAGGGCGGGGTGGCTACACCTTC.

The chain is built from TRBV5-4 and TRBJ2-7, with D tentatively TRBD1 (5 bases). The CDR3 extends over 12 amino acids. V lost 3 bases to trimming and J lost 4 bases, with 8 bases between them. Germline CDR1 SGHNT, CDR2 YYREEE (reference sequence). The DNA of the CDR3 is TGTGCCAGCAGCTATGACAGATACGAGCAGTACTTC. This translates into CASSYDRYEQYF.

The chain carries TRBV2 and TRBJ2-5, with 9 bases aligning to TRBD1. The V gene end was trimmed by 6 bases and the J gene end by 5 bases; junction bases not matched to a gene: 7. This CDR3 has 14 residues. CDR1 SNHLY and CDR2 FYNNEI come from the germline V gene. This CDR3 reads CASRLIQGAETQYF. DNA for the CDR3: TGTGCCAGCAGGCTCATACAGGGGGCGGAGACCCAGTACTTC.

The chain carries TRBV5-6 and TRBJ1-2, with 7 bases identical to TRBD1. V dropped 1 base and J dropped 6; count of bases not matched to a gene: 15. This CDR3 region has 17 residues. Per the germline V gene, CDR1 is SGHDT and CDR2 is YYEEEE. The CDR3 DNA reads TGTGCCAGCAGCTTGATAGGGACAGATACCTTCACCCATGGCTACACCTTC. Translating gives CASSLIGTDTFTHGYTF.

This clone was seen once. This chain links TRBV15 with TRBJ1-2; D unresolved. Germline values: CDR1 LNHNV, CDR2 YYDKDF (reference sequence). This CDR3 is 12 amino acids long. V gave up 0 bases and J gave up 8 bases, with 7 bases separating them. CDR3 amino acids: CATSRDTWGYTF. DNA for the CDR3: TGTGCCACCAGCAGAGATACTTGGGGCTACACCTTC.

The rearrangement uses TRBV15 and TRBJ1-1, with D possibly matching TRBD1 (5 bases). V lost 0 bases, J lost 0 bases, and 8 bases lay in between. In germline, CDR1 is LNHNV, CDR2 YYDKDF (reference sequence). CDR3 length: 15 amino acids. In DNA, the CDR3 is TGTGCCACCAGCAGAGATCAGGGTCTGAACACTGAAGCTTTCTTT. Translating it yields CATSRDQGLNTEAFF.

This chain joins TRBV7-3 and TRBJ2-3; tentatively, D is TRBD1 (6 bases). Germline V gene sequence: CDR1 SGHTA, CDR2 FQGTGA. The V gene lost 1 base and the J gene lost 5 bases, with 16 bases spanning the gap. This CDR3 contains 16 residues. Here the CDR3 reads CASSLKTGVPRDTQYF. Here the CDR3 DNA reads TGTGCCAGCAGCTTAAAGACAGGCGTCCCCCGAGATACGCAGTATTTT.

The CDR3 here is CASSAGAGDTEAFF. CDR3 nucleotide sequence: TGTGCCAGCAGCGCCGGTGCAGGGGACACTGAAGCTTTCTTT. This sequence joins TRBV7-3 and TRBJ1-1, with a weak D call TRBD1 (6 bases). The germline V and J ends were trimmed by 5 bases and 3 bases, with 13 bases remaining between them. CDR3 length equals 14 residues. The germline V gene has CDR1 SGHTA and CDR2 FQGTGA.

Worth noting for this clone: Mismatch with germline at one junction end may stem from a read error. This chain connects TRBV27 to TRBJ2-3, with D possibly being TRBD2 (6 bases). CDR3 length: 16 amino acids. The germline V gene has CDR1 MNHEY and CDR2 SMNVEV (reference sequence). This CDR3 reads CASSLWTGEYTYTQYF. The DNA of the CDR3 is TGTGCCAGCAGTTTATGGACGGGGGAATACACATATACGCAGTATTTT.

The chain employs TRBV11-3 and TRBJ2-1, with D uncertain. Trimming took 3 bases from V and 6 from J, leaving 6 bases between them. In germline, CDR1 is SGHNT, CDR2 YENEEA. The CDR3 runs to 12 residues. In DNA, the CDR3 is TGTGCCAGCAGCTTTAGTGGCAATGAGCAGTTCTTC. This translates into CASSFSGNEQFF.